These 2 T cell receptor beta chains were all obtained from the same sample, sequenced in a study of blood T cell repertoires in COVID-19. Produced via immunoSEQ multiplex PCR; TCRdb's table is partial and in-frame only. The sample has more than 50,000 clones, approximately 90% seen once. Specimen: peripheral blood. The receptors stem from a human donor in a cohort sampled during active COVID-19.

The chain employs TRBV19 and TRBJ1-1; the D is unclear. Germline lookup yields CDR1 LNHDA and CDR2 SQIVND (reference sequence). Trimming removed 2 bases from V and 1 base from J, with 11 bases in between. The CDR3 runs 15 residues. The CDR3: CASSILPLRNTEAFF. The CDR3 DNA reads as TGTGCCAGTAGTATACTACCCTTGAGGAACACTGAAGCTTTCTTT.

V gene TRBV29-1 combines with J gene TRBJ2-5; D possibly corresponds to TRBD2 (6 bases). CDR1 and CDR2 (germline): SQVTM, ANQGSEA. V was cut by 8 bases and J by 8 bases, with 12 bases left in between. The CDR3 runs 10 residues. Written as DNA, the CDR3 is TGCAGCAGCTATGGGACTACCCAGTACTTC. The encoded protein is CSSYGTTQYF.